Listed below are T cell receptor beta chains from one sample, sequenced in a study of T cells in Graves' hyperthyroidism and ophthalmopathy. TCRdb called the multiplex PCR reads again in MiXCR, with one record for every CDR3 protein. This table holds roughly 500,000 distinct CDR3 sequences, roughly 24% found once. Input material: blood. The source is a woman in her 30s with Graves' ophthalmopathy. Both conserved end residues are part of each CDR3. A D gene is named only where the DNA matches it firmly. Size is omitted from some rows. Given values are once, few, many or a class for expanded clones.

>.|TRBJ2-7|TRBD1|TRBV20-1
CSAGDRGLGEQYF
>many|TRBJ2-4|TRBD1|TRBV6-1
CASSLGTGGRNIKYF
>many|TRBJ1-6|TRBD1|TRBV6-5
CASTGQGNSPLHF
>many|TRBJ1-2|TRBD1|TRBV20-1
CSATGQVPNYGYTF
>few|TRBJ2-2|.|TRBV11-1
CASSLSPSHTTGELFF
>.|TRBJ2-7|.|TRBV12-3/TRBV12-4
CASSYGTDYEQYF
>.|TRBJ2-7|TRBD2|TRBV6-1
CASSLGLAYYEQYF
>many|TRBJ1-2|.|TRBV28
CASSLPGRRSYGYTF
>many|TRBJ2-3|TRBD2|TRBV27
CASSRLAGSTDTQYF
>.|TRBJ1-1|.|TRBV15
CATSRDETVNTEAFF
>few|TRBJ2-3|TRBD2|TRBV7-2
CANRQRGNTDTQYF
>many|TRBJ1-1|.|TRBV6-2/TRBV6-3
CASSYRTNTEAFF
>few|TRBJ2-7|TRBD2|TRBV20-1
CSAVPGLAGMYEQYF
>few|TRBJ1-2|TRBD1|TRBV28
CASSLPGTGTGHGYTF
>few|TRBJ2-5|.|TRBV12-3/TRBV12-4
CASSLGVGAKRETQYF
>.|TRBJ1-3|.|TRBV12-3/TRBV12-4
CASSTRTESAGNTIYF
>many|TRBJ1-1|.|TRBV27
CASRSYRPSSMNTEAFF
>.|TRBJ1-1|.|TRBV7-2
CASSSSTWTNTEAFF
>many|TRBJ1-3|.|TRBV27
CASRSRDLGNTIYF
>few|TRBJ1-2|.|TRBV12-3/TRBV12-4
CASSHGSSGYTF
>.|TRBJ2-4|TRBD1|TRBV10-3
CAISDGQGADGLYF
>many|TRBJ2-7|.|TRBV7-2
CASSLGQVAYEQYF
>.|TRBJ1-5|.|TRBV28
CASRIGAKQPQHF
>many|TRBJ2-7|.|TRBV20-1
CSARNRGHYEQYF
>.|TRBJ1-2|.|TRBV7-2
CASSLANRITNYGYTF
>few|TRBJ2-7|.|TRBV19
CASSIDRADYEQYF
>.|TRBJ1-1|TRBD1|TRBV3-1
CASSPHSTGANTEACF
>many|TRBJ1-2|TRBD1|TRBV3-1
CASSLLQGPNYGYTF
>many|TRBJ1-1|.|TRBV3-1
CASSQGPNTEAFF
>many|TRBJ1-2|TRBD1|TRBV27
CASSPAGQTYGYTF
>many|TRBJ2-7|.|TRBV3-1
CASSQEGAGVEQYF
>many|TRBJ1-1|.|TRBV6-2/TRBV6-3
CASSLFANTEAFF
>few|TRBJ1-5|.|TRBV7-8
CASSLVTDGQPQHF
>many|TRBJ1-1|.|TRBV10-3
CAIRNTGPTEAFF
>.|TRBJ2-7|.|TRBV6-2/TRBV6-3
CASSGASHYEQCF
>many|TRBJ1-1|TRBD1|TRBV7-9
CASSLTGQPNTEAFF
>many|TRBJ2-5|TRBD2|TRBV7-9
CASSRPIGRETQYF
>.|TRBJ2-7|TRBD2|TRBV29-1
CSVNPTSGSPYEQYF
>many|TRBJ2-5|.|TRBV11-2
CASSLDLGRWAHQETQYF
>few|TRBJ1-1|.|TRBV6-1
CASSEDWTLDAFF
>.|TRBJ2-5|.|TRBV29-1
CSVWRWGYQETQYF
>many|TRBJ2-2|TRBD1|TRBV28
CASSPDRDPGELFF
>many|TRBJ1-2|.|TRBV2
CASGGGTKYGYTF
>.|TRBJ2-7|.|TRBV6-4
CASSTQRTYEQYF
>.|TRBJ2-2|.|TRBV2
CASSRRDFNTGELFF
>many|TRBJ2-7|.|TRBV6-1
CASSEVGRSYEQYF
>many|TRBJ1-1|.|TRBV4-1
CASSQGMRNTEAFF
>many|TRBJ2-7|TRBD2|TRBV30
CAWSTPSGGGREQYF
>many|TRBJ2-5|.|TRBV2
CASSDPPTGYETQYF